This T cell receptor (beta chain) was identified in a study of T cell responses to AZD1222 COVID-19 vaccine. Findings and limits, study-wide: CD4 TCRs linked to vaccination spanned spike, dominating at 160-218 and 743-854. The study sampled repertoires only after the peak T cell response. Spike-specific TCR breadth and depth went up after people got two AZD1222 doses. Donors were largely white British and mainly female; clonal diversity was possibly underestimated.

Sequencing was performed with immunoSEQ multiplex PCR; in TCRdb, only in-frame clones are kept and a portion is missing. The data contain roughly 80,000 clones, 85% to 95% of them singletons. Details on this clone: Its matching antigen is unknown.

The sample consisted of peripheral blood, taken 28 days after the second AZD1222 dose. The receptor was derived from an adult who received the AZD1222 COVID-19 vaccine.

CDR3 loop: CASSPQYGQANQPQHF. The DNA for the CDR3 is TGCGCCAGCAGCCCGCAATACGGACAGGCCAATCAGCCCCAGCATTTT. This rearrangement joins TRBV4-1 to TRBJ1-5, with TRBD1 matching 7 bases. The V segment lost 4 bases and the J segment 3 bases; nucleotides outside the gene matches: 9. Germline V gene sequence: CDR1 MGHRA, CDR2 YSYEKL. This CDR3 contains 16 residues.